The text below deals with one TCR beta chain. V lost 6 bases, J lost 1 base, and 10 bases stayed unmatched. The germline V gene encodes CDR1 SNHLY and CDR2 FYNNEI. This CDR3 contains 16 residues. The data were obtained in a study of blood T cell repertoires in COVID-19. The age range of participants was about 18 to 90 years, with residence in about two dozen US areas. Profiled with immunoSEQ multiplex PCR; TCRdb holds only in-frame clones, not every one. The data hold 350,000 or so clones, with about 88% observed a single time. This clonotype originated in a woman in her 30s who had recovered from COVID-19. The sample was PBMCs or T cells enriched from blood (not recorded which). The chain combines TRBV2 with TRBJ2-3, with TRBD1 identical over 7 bases. The chain's CDR3 is CASSPTDRVGTDTQYF. CDR3 nucleotide sequence: TGTGCCAGCAGCCCCACCGACAGGGTTGGCACAGATACGCAGTATTTT.